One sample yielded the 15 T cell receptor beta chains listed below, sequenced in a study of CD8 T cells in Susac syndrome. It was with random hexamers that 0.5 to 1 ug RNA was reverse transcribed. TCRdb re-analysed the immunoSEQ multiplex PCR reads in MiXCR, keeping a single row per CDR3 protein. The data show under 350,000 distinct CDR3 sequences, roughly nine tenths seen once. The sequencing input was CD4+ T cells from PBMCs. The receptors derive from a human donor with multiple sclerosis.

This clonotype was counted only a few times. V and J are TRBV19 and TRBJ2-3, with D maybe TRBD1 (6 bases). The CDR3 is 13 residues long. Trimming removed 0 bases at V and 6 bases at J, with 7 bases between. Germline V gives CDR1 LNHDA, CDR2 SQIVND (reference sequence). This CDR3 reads CASSIDRGDTQYF. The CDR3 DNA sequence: TGTGCCAGTAGTATAGATAGGGGGGATACGCAGTATTTT.

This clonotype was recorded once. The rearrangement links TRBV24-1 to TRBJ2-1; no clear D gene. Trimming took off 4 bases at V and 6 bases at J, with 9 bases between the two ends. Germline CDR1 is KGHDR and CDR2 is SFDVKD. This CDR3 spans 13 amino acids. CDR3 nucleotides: TGTGCCACCAGTGACGGGTGGGGCAATGAGCAGTTCTTC. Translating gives CATSDGWGNEQFF.

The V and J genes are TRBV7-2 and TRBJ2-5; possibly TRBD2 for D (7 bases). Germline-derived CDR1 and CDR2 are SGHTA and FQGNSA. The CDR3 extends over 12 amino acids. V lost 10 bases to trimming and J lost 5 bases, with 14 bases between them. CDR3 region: CATRGAGETQYF. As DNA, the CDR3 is TGTGCCACCCGGGGGGCAGGGGAGACCCAGTACTTC.

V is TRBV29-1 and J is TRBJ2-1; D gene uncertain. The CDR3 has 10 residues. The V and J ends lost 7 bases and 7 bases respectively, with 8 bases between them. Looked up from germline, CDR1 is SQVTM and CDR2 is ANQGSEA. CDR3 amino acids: CSGGWNEQFF. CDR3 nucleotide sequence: TGCAGCGGGGGTTGGAATGAGCAGTTCTTC.

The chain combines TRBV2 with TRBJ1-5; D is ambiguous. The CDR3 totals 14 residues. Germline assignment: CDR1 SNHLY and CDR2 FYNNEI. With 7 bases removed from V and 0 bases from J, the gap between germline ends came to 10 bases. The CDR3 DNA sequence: TGTGCCAGCATGTTCGAGGCTAGCAATCAGCCCCAGCATTTT. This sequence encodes CASMFEASNQPQHF.

CDR3 loop: CATSPGNYGYTF. CDR3 DNA sequence: TGTGCCACCAGTCCAGGGAACTATGGCTACACCTTC. J is TRBJ1-2 and V is TRBV24-1, with D perhaps TRBD1 (5 bases). V was shortened by 6 bases and J by 2 bases, with 6 bases between the two germline ends. Germline values: CDR1 KGHDR, CDR2 SFDVKD. The CDR3 contains 12 residues.

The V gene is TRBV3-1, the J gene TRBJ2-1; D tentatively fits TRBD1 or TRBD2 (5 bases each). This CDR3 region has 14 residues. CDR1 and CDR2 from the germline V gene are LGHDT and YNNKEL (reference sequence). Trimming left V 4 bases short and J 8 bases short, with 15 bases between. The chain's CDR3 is CASSPGTTGYEQFF. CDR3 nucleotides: TGTGCCAGCAGCCCCGGGACCACCGGCTATGAGCAGTTCTTC.

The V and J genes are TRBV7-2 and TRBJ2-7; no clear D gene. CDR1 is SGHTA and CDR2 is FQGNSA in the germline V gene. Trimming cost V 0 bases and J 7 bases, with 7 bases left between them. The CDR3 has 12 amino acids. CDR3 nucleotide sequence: TGTGCCAGCAGCTTAGCCGCCGGGGAGCAGTACTTC. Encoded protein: CASSLAAGEQYF. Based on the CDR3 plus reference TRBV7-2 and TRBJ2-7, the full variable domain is GAGVSQSPSNKVTEKGKDVELRCDPISGHTALYWYRQSLGQGLEFLIYFQGNSAPDKSGLPSDRFSAERTGGSVSTLTIQRTQQEDSAVYLCASSLAAGEQYFGPGTRLTVT.

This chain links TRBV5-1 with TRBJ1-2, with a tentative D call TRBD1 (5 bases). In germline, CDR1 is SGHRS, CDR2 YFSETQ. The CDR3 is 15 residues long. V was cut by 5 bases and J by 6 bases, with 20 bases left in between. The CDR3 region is CASSEAPGLEDGYTF. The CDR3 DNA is TGCGCCAGCAGTGAGGCCCCAGGGTTAGAAGATGGCTACACCTTC.

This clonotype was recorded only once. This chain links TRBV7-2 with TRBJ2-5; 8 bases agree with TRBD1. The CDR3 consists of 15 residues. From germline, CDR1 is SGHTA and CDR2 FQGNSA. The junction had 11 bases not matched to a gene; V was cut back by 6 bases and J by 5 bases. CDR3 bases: TGTGCCAGCAGGGAGACAGGGGTGAGGGGGGAGACCCAGTACTTC. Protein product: CASRETGVRGETQYF.

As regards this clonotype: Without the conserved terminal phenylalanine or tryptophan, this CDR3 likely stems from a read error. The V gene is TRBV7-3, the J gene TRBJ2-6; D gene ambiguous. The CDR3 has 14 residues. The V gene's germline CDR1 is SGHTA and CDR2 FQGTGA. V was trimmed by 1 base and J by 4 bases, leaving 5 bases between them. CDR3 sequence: CASSLKSGANVLTL. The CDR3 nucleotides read TGTGCCAGCAGCTTAAAGTCGGGGGCCAACGTCCTGACTCTC.

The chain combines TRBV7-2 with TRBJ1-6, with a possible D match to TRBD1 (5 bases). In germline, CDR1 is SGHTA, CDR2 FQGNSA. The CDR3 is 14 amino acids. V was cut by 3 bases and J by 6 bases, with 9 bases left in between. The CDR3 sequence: CASSLGRRNSPLHF. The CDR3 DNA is TGTGCCAGCAGCTTGGGACGGCGTAATTCACCCCTCCACTTT.

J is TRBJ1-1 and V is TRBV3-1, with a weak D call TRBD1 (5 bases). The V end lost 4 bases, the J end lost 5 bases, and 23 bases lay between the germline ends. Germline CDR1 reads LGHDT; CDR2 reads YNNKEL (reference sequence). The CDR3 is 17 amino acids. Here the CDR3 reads CASSPPPQGPGGTEAFF. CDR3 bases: TGTGCCAGCAGCCCCCCACCCCAGGGCCCCGGGGGGACTGAAGCTTTCTTT.

The CDR3 spells CSHSGRELVRVCEQYF. CDR3 nucleotide sequence: TGCAGCCATTCGGGGCGTGAGCTAGTCCGGGTCTGCGAGCAGTACTTC. The V gene is TRBV20-1, the J gene TRBJ2-7; D possibly uses TRBD1 or TRBD2 (5 bases each). Per the germline V gene, CDR1 is DFQATT and CDR2 is SNEGSKA (reference sequence). The CDR3 spans 16 residues.

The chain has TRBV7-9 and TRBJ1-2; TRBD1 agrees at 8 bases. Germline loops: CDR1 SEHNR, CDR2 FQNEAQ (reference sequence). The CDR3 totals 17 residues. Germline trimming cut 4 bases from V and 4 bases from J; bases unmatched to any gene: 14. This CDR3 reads CASSSGQALGVGYGYTF. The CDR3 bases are TGTGCCAGCAGCTCGGGACAGGCCCTGGGTGTTGGCTATGGCTACACCTTC.